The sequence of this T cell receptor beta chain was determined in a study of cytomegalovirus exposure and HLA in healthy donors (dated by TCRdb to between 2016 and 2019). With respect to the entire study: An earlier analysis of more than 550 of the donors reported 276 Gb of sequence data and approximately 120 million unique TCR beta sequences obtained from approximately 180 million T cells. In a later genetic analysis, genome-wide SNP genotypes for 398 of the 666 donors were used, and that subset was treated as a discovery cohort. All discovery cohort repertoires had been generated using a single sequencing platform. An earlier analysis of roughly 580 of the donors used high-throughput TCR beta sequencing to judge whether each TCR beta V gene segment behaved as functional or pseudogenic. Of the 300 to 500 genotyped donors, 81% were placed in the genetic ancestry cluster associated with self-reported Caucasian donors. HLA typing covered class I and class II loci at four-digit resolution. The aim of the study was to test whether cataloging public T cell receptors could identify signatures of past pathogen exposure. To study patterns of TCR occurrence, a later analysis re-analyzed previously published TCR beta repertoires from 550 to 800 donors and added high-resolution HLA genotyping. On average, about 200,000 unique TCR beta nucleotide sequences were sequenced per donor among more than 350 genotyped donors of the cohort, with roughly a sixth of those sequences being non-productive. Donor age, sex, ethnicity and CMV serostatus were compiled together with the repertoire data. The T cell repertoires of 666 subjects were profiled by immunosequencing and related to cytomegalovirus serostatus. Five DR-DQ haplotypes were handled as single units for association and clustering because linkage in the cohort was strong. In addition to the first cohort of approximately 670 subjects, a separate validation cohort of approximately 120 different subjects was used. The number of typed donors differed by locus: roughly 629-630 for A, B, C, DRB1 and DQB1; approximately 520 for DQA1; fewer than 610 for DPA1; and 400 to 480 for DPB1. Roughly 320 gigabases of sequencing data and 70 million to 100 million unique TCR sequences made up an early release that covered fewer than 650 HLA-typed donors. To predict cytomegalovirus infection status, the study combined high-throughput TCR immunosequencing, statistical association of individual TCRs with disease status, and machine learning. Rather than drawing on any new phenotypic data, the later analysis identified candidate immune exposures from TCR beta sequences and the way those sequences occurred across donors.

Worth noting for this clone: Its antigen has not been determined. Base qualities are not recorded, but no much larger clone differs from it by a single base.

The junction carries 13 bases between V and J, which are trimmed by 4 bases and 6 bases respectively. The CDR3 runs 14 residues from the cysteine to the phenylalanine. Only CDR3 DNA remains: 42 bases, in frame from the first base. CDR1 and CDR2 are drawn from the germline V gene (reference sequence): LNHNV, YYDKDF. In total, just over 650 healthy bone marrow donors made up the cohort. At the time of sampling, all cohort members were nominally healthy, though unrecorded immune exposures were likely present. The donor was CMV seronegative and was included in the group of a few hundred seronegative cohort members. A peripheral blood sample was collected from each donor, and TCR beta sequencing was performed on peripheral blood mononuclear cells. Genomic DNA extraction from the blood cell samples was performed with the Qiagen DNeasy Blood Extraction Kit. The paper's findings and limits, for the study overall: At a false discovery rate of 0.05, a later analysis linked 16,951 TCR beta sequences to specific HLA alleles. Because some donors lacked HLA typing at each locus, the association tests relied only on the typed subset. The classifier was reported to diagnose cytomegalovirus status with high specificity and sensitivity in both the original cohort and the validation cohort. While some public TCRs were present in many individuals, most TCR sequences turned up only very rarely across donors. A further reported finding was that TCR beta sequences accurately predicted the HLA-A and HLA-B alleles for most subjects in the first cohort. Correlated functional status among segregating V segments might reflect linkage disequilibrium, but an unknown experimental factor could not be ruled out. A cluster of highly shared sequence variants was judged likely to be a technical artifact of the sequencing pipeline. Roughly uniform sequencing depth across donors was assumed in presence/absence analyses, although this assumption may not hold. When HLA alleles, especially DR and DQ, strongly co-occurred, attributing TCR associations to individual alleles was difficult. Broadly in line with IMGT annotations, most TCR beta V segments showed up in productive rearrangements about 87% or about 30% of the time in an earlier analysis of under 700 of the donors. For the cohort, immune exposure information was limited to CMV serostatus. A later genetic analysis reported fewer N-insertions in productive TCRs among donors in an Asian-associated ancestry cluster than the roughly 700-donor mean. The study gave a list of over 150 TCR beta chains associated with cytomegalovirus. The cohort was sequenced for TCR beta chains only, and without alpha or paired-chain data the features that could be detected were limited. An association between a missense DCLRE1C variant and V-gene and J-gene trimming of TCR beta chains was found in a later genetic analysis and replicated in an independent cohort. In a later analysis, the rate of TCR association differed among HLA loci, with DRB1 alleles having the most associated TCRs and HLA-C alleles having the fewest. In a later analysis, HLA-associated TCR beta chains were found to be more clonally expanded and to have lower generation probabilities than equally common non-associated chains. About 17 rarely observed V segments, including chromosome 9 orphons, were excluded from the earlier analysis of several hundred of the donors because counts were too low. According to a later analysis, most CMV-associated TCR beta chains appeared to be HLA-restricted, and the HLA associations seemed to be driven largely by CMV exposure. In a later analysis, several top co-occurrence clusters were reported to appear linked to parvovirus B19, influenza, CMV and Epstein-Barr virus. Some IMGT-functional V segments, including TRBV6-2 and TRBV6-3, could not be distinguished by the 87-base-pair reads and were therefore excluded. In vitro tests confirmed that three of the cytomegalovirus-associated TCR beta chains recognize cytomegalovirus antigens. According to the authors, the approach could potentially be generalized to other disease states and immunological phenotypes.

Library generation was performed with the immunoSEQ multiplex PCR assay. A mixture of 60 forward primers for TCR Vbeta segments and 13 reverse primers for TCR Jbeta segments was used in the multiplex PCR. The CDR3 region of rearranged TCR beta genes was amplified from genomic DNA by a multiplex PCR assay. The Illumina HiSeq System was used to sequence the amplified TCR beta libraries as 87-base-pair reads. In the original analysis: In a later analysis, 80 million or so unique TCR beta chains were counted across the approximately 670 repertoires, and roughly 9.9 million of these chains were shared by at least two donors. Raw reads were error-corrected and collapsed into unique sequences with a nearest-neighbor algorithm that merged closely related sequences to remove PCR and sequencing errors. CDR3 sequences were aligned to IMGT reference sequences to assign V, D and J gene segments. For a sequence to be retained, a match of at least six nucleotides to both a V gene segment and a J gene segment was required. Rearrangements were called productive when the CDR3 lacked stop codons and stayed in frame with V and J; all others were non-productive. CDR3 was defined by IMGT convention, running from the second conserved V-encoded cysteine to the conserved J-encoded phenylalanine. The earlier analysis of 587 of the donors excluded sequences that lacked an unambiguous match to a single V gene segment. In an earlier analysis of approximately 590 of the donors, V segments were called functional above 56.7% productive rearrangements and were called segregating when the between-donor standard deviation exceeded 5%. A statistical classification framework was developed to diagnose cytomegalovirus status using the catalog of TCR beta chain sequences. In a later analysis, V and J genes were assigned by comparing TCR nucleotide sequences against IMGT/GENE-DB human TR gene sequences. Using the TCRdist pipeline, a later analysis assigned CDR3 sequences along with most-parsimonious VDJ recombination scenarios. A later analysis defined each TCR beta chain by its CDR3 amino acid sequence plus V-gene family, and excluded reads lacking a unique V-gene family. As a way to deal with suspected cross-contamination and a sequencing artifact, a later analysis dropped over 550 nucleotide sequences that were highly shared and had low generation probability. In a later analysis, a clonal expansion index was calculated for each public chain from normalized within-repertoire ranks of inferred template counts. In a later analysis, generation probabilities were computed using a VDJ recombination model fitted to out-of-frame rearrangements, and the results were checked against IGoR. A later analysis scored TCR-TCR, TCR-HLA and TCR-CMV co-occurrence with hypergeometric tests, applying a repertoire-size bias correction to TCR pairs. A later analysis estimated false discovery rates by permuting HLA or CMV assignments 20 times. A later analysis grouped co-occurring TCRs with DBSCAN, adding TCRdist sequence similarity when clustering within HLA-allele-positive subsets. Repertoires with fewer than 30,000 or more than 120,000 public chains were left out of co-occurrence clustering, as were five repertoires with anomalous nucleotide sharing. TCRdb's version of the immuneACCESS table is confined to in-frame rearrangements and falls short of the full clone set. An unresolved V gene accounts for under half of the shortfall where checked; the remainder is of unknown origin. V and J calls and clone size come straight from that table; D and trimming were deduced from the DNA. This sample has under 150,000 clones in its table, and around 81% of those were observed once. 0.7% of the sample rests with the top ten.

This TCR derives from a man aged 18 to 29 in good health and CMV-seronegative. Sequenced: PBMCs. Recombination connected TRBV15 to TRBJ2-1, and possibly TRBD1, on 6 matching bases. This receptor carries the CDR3 CATSNERQVNEQFF. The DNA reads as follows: TGTGCCACCAGCAACGAAAGACAGGTCAATGAGCAGTTCTTC.